These 15 T cell receptor beta chains came from one sample sequenced in a study of response to subunit inactivated influenza vaccine. From the RT-PCR reads, TCRdb called clonotypes with MiXCR, one entry per CDR3 protein. The data contain hundreds of thousands of distinct CDR3 sequences, approximately 17% of them singletons. Material: PBMCs from blood, obtained 5 days after vaccination. The receptor source for this set is a man aged 45-65 years who received an inactivated influenza vaccine.

This clonotype came up many times. The rearrangement links TRBV28 to TRBJ2-3; D assignment may be TRBD1 or TRBD2 (5 bases each). Trimming removed 4 bases at V and 7 bases at J, with 24 bases between. This CDR3 has 17 residues. Germline CDR1 reads MDHEN; CDR2 reads SYDVKM. Here the CDR3 reads CASSYGTLSSRGNTQYF. DNA of the CDR3: TGTGCCAGCAGTTATGGGACGCTTAGCTCCCGGGGAAATACGCAGTATTTT.

This clonotype was counted a few times. The chain uses TRBV10-3 and TRBJ2-7, with TRBD2 as a possible D gene (5 bases). Looked up from germline, CDR1 is ENHRY and CDR2 is SYGVKD. V was trimmed by 2 bases and J by 3 bases, leaving 11 bases between them. CDR3 length equals 14 residues. DNA for the CDR3: TGTGCCATCAGTGAGGAGGGTACCCTCTACGAGCAGTACTTC. It is translated as CAISEEGTLYEQYF.

The V gene is TRBV4-1, the J gene TRBJ1-5, with unresolved D. V was shortened by 1 base and J by 0 bases, with 7 bases between the two germline ends. The CDR3 consists of 15 residues. Germline loops: CDR1 MGHRA, CDR2 YSYEKL. For the CDR3, the DNA is TGCGCCAGCAGCCAAGTTCAGTATAGCAATCAGCCCCAGCATTTT. Translation: CASSQVQYSNQPQHF.

The rearrangement joins TRBV20-1 to TRBJ1-4; D remains unclear. This CDR3 region has 13 residues. Trimming removed 3 bases at V and 5 bases at J, with 10 bases between. Germline V gene lookup returns CDR1 DFQATT and CDR2 SNEGSKA (reference sequence). CDR3 region: CSASRRWNEKLFF. For the CDR3, the DNA is TGCAGTGCTAGCAGGCGCTGGAATGAAAAACTGTTTTTT.

This clonotype has ten or more counts. The chain combines TRBV12-3 or TRBV12-4 with TRBJ1-2, with a weak D call TRBD1 (6 bases). The V gene lost 5 bases and the J gene lost 8 bases, with 21 bases spanning the gap. This CDR3 region has 15 residues. DNA for the CDR3: TGTGCCAGCAGTCCGCGGGACACGGTCGTGTTCGGCTACACCTTC. Translation gives CASSPRDTVVFGYTF.

This clonotype was counted ten times or more. The chain couples TRBV11-1 to TRBJ2-1; TRBD2 matches 14 bases. The CDR3 loop spans 15 amino acids. V shed 5 bases, J shed 9 bases, and the junction held 6 bases outside the gene matches. Germline CDR1 and CDR2: SGHAT and FQDESV (reference sequence). CDR3 loop: CASSLGTSGRGEQFF. CDR3 bases: TGTGCCAGCAGCCTCGGGACTAGCGGGAGAGGTGAGCAGTTCTTC.

The CDR3 protein is CASSGNGQGSTIYF. As DNA, the CDR3 is TGTGCCAGCAGTGGTAATGGACAGGGGAGCACCATATATTTT. The genes are TRBV25-1 and TRBJ1-3, with 9 bases matching TRBD1. V lost 4 bases and J lost 9; bases outside the gene matches: 7. Germline V CDR1 and CDR2: MGHDK, SYGVNS. This CDR3 is 14 amino acids long. The full variable domain, rest sourced from reference TRBV25-1 and TRBJ1-3, is EADIYQTPRYLVIGTGKKITLECSQTMGHDKMYWYQQDPGMELHLIHYSYGVNSTEKGDLSSESTVSRIRTEHFPLTLESARPSHTSQYLCASSGNGQGSTIYFGEGSWLTVV.

The chain carries TRBV7-2 and TRBJ2-7, with D possibly TRBD2 on 6 matching bases. This CDR3 comprises 16 residues. V was pared by 0 bases and J by 2 bases, with 14 bases between. Looked up from germline, CDR1 is SGHTA and CDR2 is FQGNSA. The CDR3 is CASSLAAGTQTYEQYF. For the CDR3, the DNA is TGTGCCAGCAGCTTAGCGGCCGGGACTCAGACCTACGAGCAGTACTTC.

This clonotype has more than one count but fewer than ten. The chain carries TRBV25-1 and TRBJ1-2; D ambiguous. Germline-derived CDR1 and CDR2 are MGHDK and SYGVNS. The CDR3 covers 14 residues. V was shortened by 4 bases and J by 4 bases, with 13 bases between the two germline ends. The CDR3: CASSGQASPYGYTF. Here the CDR3 DNA reads TGTGCCAGCAGTGGGCAGGCCAGCCCCTATGGCTACACCTTC.

There are a few counts of this clonotype. The chain combines TRBV6-1 with TRBJ2-5; D ambiguous. This CDR3 spans 13 amino acids. Deletions cut 7 bases from V and 0 bases from J, with 9 bases between. CDR1 and CDR2 from the germline V gene are MNHNS and SASEGT. The CDR3 region is CASTNEYQETQYF. The CDR3 region has the DNA TGTGCCAGCACGAACGAGTACCAAGAGACCCAGTACTTC.

This clonotype was counted at least ten times. The gene calls are TRBV7-3 and TRBJ2-7; TRBD2 agrees at 10 bases. The trim removed 5 bases at V and 0 bases at J, leaving 1 base unmatched. Germline-derived CDR1 and CDR2 are SGHTA and FQGTGA. This CDR3 contains 14 residues. CDR3 sequence reads: CASSTSGNSYEQYF. CDR3 DNA sequence: TGTGCCAGCAGCACTAGCGGGAACTCCTACGAGCAGTACTTC.

The CDR3 DNA is TGTGCCAGCAGGCAACAGGGTTGGAATTCACCCCTCCACTTT. Protein sequence: CASRQQGWNSPLHF. The V gene is TRBV12-3 or TRBV12-4, the J gene TRBJ1-6; TRBD1 is a possible D gene (6 bases). The CDR3 has 14 amino acids. The V gene lost 6 bases and the J gene lost 7 bases, with 13 bases spanning the gap.

This chain joins TRBV6-2 or TRBV6-3 and TRBJ1-2; D gene unclear. Trimming took off 6 bases at V and 3 bases at J, with 14 bases between the two ends. Germline V CDR1 and CDR2: MNHEY, SVGEGT. The length of the CDR3 is 14 residues. In nucleotides, the CDR3 is TGTGCCAGCAGCCAGAGATCGGAGCACTATGGCTACACCTTC. This gives the protein CASSQRSEHYGYTF.

The gene calls are TRBV15 and TRBJ2-1; 10 positions match TRBD2. CDR1 is LNHNV, CDR2 YYDKDF, per germline (reference sequence). The CDR3 is made up of 15 amino acids. The trim removed 3 bases at V and 7 bases at J, leaving 6 bases unmatched. The CDR3 region is CATSSGLAAINEQFF. The CDR3 nucleotides are TGTGCCACCAGCAGCGGACTAGCGGCCATTAATGAGCAGTTCTTC.

The chain links TRBV4-2 to TRBJ2-1, with 8 nucleotides matching TRBD2. V trimming: 0 bases; J trimming: 6 bases; junction bases outside the gene matches: 7. Germline CDR1 is LGHNA and CDR2 is YNFKEQ. This CDR3 is 16 amino acids long. This chain's CDR3 is CASSQDFSGGPNEQFF. The CDR3 coding sequence is TGTGCCAGCAGCCAAGACTTTTCGGGGGGGCCCAATGAGCAGTTCTTC.